Below, 18 T cell receptor beta chains from the same sample are listed, as sequenced in a study of T cell responses to AZD1222 COVID-19 vaccine. The table came from immunoSEQ multiplex PCR; TCRdb's copy has only in-frame clones and leaves some out. The sample records tens of thousands of clones, approximately 85% being singletons. The input for sequencing was peripheral blood, taken 28 days after the second AZD1222 dose. The receptor set was obtained from an adult who received the AZD1222 COVID-19 vaccine.

The chain combines TRBV4-2 with TRBJ1-1, with TRBD1 as a possible D gene (5 bases). The length of the CDR3 is 15 residues. Germline assignment: CDR1 LGHNA and CDR2 YNFKEQ. The ends were cut back, 0 bases at V and 5 bases at J, with 13 bases in the middle. CDR3 DNA: TGTGCCAGCAGCCAAGATATGTGGGGGGAAACTGAAGCTTTCTTT. Protein: CASSQDMWGETEAFF.

V gene TRBV6-6 combines with J gene TRBJ1-1, with TRBD1 matching over 7 bases. With 0 bases clipped from V and 6 bases from J, the junction kept 4 bases outside the gene matches. This CDR3 is 14 amino acids long. Germline V gives CDR1 MNHNY, CDR2 SVGAGI (reference sequence). The CDR3 loop reads CASSYSTGWAEAFF. For the CDR3, the DNA is TGTGCCAGCAGTTACTCGACAGGGTGGGCTGAAGCTTTCTTT.

This sequence joins TRBV10-3 and TRBJ1-5; no clear D. The CDR3 loop spans 15 amino acids. The germline CDR1 and CDR2 sequences are ENHRY and SYGVKD. V gave up 3 bases and J gave up 0 bases, with 9 bases separating them. The DNA of the CDR3 is TGTGCCATCAGTGAAGGTACGGGTAGCAATCAGCCCCAGCATTTT. Its protein product is CAISEGTGSNQPQHF.

V is TRBV9 and J is TRBJ2-5; either TRBD1 or TRBD2 may fit D (6 bases each). The germline V and J ends were trimmed by 7 bases and 8 bases, with 12 bases remaining between them. The CDR3 length is 11 residues. CDR1 is SGDLS, CDR2 YYNGEE, per germline. The CDR3, as DNA: TGTGCCAGCGAGGGGGGAGGAACCCAGTACTTC. Translating gives CASEGGGTQYF.

The chain uses TRBV7-2 and TRBJ2-1, with D hard to call. The CDR3 extends over 16 amino acids. V was shortened by 2 bases and J by 5 bases, with 16 bases between the two germline ends. From germline, CDR1 is SGHTA and CDR2 FQGNSA. CDR3 DNA: TGTGCCAGCAGCTTATCCAAATTTGTGGGGAACAATGAGCAGTTCTTC. Translation: CASSLSKFVGNNEQFF.

V usage is TRBV7-9 and J usage is TRBJ2-1; D is unclear. Trimming stripped 0 bases from V and 0 bases from J, with 9 bases between. From germline, CDR1 is SEHNR and CDR2 FQNEAQ (reference sequence). The CDR3 runs to 16 residues. CDR3 residues: CASSLALTSSYNEQFF. CDR3 sequence (DNA): TGTGCCAGCAGCTTAGCCCTTACGAGCTCCTACAATGAGCAGTTCTTC.

This chain links TRBV6-1 with TRBJ1-3, with a possible D match to TRBD1 (5 bases). The CDR3 consists of 17 residues. Germline CDR1 is MNHNS and CDR2 is SASEGT. The V gene lost 3 bases and the J gene lost 0 bases, with 15 bases spanning the gap. DNA for the CDR3: TGTGCCAGCAGTGATCTTGGGGCAGGGAGCTCTGGAAACACCATATATTTT. This sequence encodes CASSDLGAGSSGNTIYF.

This clone was seen a few times. The J gene is TRBJ1-3, the V gene TRBV29-1; D remains unclear. CDR1 is SQVTM and CDR2 is ANQGSEA in the germline V gene. The CDR3 spans 11 residues. V lost 3 bases, J lost 4 bases, and 4 bases lay in between. The CDR3: CSVDGGNTIYF. As DNA, the CDR3 is TGCAGCGTTGATGGGGGAAACACCATATATTTT.

This chain connects TRBV15 to TRBJ2-7; 9 bases match TRBD1. V dropped 3 bases and J dropped 2; count of bases not matched to a gene: 2. Germline V gene sequence: CDR1 LNHNV, CDR2 YYDKDF (reference sequence). The CDR3 runs to 14 residues. The CDR3 DNA reads TGTGCCACCAGCAGGGACAGGGGTCCCTACGAGCAGTACTTC. Translation: CATSRDRGPYEQYF.

V gene TRBV5-1 combines with J gene TRBJ2-3; 13 bases align to TRBD2. J was trimmed by 0 bases and V by 4 bases; bases with no gene match: 5. This CDR3 region has 17 residues. In germline, CDR1 is SGHRS, CDR2 YFSETQ. The CDR3 is CASSPGTSGVSTDTQYF. The CDR3 nucleotides are TGCGCCAGCAGCCCAGGGACTAGCGGGGTGAGCACAGATACGCAGTATTTT.

The gene calls are TRBV30 and TRBJ1-1; D uncertain. The CDR3 runs 13 residues. Trimming pared 0 bases from V and 2 bases from J, leaving 7 bases between. Germline V gene sequence: CDR1 GTSNPN, CDR2 SVGIG (reference sequence). The CDR3, as DNA: TGTGCCTGGAGTGTATGGGGAAACACTGAAGCTTTCTTT. This translates into CAWSVWGNTEAFF.

The chain is built from TRBV9 and TRBJ2-7; 9 nucleotides line up with TRBD1. J lost 6 bases, V lost 4 bases, and 8 bases had no gene match. From germline, CDR1 is SGDLS and CDR2 YYNGEE. This CDR3 has 14 residues. CDR3 nucleotide sequence: TGTGCCAGCAGCTACCGGGACAGGGTTACCGAGCAGTACTTC. Translating gives CASSYRDRVTEQYF.

This rearrangement joins TRBV9 to TRBJ2-3, with a tentative D call TRBD1 (5 bases). V was clipped by 0 bases and J by 5 bases, with 16 bases between them. The CDR3 extends over 16 amino acids. The V gene's germline CDR1 is SGDLS and CDR2 YYNGEE. The CDR3 protein is CASSVVPRTNIDTQYF. The CDR3 bases are TGTGCCAGCAGCGTAGTACCCCGGACAAACATAGATACGCAGTATTTT.

The chain carries TRBV11-2 and TRBJ1-2; D not resolved. V was shortened by 0 bases and J by 4 bases, with 9 bases between the two germline ends. The CDR3 consists of 14 residues. Germline values: CDR1 SGHAT, CDR2 FQNNGV. CDR3 loop: CASSLEIGLYGYTF. DNA of the CDR3: TGTGCCAGCAGCTTAGAGATCGGGCTCTATGGCTACACCTTC.

The V and J genes are TRBV15 and TRBJ2-4; tentative D call: TRBD2 (6 bases). Germline V gene lookup returns CDR1 LNHNV and CDR2 YYDKDF (reference sequence). V was pared by 3 bases and J by 6 bases, with 12 bases between. CDR3 length: 14 residues. As DNA, the CDR3 is TGTGCCACCAGCAGGGAGGGGAGAATAAACATTCAGTACTTC. Protein: CATSREGRINIQYF.

This chain joins TRBV6-5 and TRBJ2-7; D unresolved. Germline lookup yields CDR1 MNHEY and CDR2 SVGAGI. The CDR3 sequence is 15 residues long. V was pared by 2 bases and J by 5 bases, with 16 bases between. Here the CDR3 reads CASSYLNGNYNEQYF. Here the CDR3 DNA reads TGTGCCAGCAGTTACCTAAATGGAAATTACAACGAGCAGTACTTC.

Only one count was recorded for this clone. The chain carries TRBV6-1 and TRBJ2-5; 7 bases agree with TRBD1. The CDR3 runs to 15 residues. The germline CDR1 and CDR2 sequences are MNHNS and SASEGT. The junction had 6 bases not matched to a gene; V was cut back by 3 bases and J by 2 bases. The CDR3 bases are TGTGCCAGCAGTGAGGACAGGAGGAGACAAGAGACCCAGTACTTC. Protein sequence: CASSEDRRRQETQYF.

V and J are TRBV11-2 and TRBJ1-1, with D maybe TRBD1 (5 bases). The CDR3 has 17 amino acids. The V gene's germline CDR1 is SGHAT and CDR2 FQNNGV. V was trimmed by 0 bases and J by 0 bases, leaving 14 bases between them. The CDR3 protein is CASSLDRGGGVNTEAFF. The CDR3, as DNA: TGTGCCAGCAGCTTAGATCGCGGGGGTGGCGTGAACACTGAAGCTTTCTTT.